Sequencing of this T cell receptor beta chain was carried out in a study of a mutant IDH1 vaccine in newly diagnosed glioma (dated by TCRdb to about 2021). About the full investigation: Patients were given eight vaccinations, in weeks 1, 3, 5, 7, 11, 15, 19 and 23, which matched visits V03 through V10. In the chemotherapy-containing groups, vaccination started alongside temozolomide cycles, whereas in patients who had radiotherapy alone it started 4-6 weeks after radiotherapy. Of the roughly 30 treated patients, around 62% were male and about 40% were female, and a mean age of approximately 40 years was recorded. Prior to enrollment, patients had been given standard therapy consisting of radiotherapy alone, temozolomide alone, or radiochemotherapy with temozolomide, with the combination given to most patients. Peripheral blood was collected at six visits: V03 (baseline), V05, V07, V10, V12 and V13. Longitudinal TCRB deep sequencing was performed for roughly 25 treated patients wherever samples were available for exploratory analyses.

A remark on this clone: The antigen it binds to is not known. Qualities for individual bases were not recorded, and no much larger clone is one base off.

The label giving this sample's time point can be read as: week 11, during vaccination. Each vaccine dose, consisting of 300 ug of a 20-mer mutant IDH1 peptide in Montanide, was administered subcutaneously with topical imiquimod. Donors had newly diagnosed WHO grade 3 or 4 IDH1-mutant astrocytomas with loss of nuclear ATRX. The samples were drawn from NOA16, a multicentre, single-arm, open-label phase I trial in Germany that tested a mutant IDH1 peptide vaccine in humans for the first time. Genomic DNA for TCRB sequencing was isolated from EDTA blood with the DNeasy Blood and Tissue Kit. Paper-wide results and their limitations: According to the authors, sample limitations meant that analyses of patient blood samples could not be reproduced. Immune responses induced by the vaccine were seen in more than 85% of patients across multiple MHC alleles. Availability determined which PBMC samples were chosen for TCRB deep sequencing. Changes in the top peripheral T cell clonotypes picked up by TCRB sequencing did not appear to be linked to pseudoprogression.

Sequences SGHNT (CDR1) and YYREEE (CDR2) are obtained from the germline V gene (reference sequence). Inclusive of the bounding cysteine and phenylalanine, the CDR3 is 14 residues long. The CDR3 DNA has 42 bases and is translated from base 1. V is cut by 1 base and J by 5 bases, and the space between the germline ends is 12 bases. The library relied on the immunoSEQ multiplex PCR assay. Rearranged TCR beta chain sequences were amplified with the hsTCRB Kit following the manufacturer's protocol. An Illumina MiSeq was used to sequence the TCRB libraries. For the original study's pipeline: The kit vendor's proprietary platform handled demultiplexing, trimming and gene mapping. Not all clones reach the TCRdb copy of this immuneACCESS table, which keeps in-frame sequences only. Checked studies attribute under half of the gap to unresolved V genes and leave the rest unexplained. D and trimming come from the DNA, and the V and J calls and clone size come from that table. The sample has 100,000 to 150,000 clones on record, around 80% of them singletons. The ten most abundant clones make up 5% to 6% of the sample.

The sample consisted of PBMCs, taken from a glioma patient whose treatment included an IDH1 peptide vaccine. The sequence came from a man aged 35-49 years with glioma. The rearranged segments are TRBV5-4 and TRBJ2-5; TRBD1 is a possible D gene, resting on 5 matching bases. The sequence in DNA is TGTGCCAGCAGCTTGATCTCAGGGATGGAGACCCAGTACTTC. It translates to CASSLISGMETQYF.